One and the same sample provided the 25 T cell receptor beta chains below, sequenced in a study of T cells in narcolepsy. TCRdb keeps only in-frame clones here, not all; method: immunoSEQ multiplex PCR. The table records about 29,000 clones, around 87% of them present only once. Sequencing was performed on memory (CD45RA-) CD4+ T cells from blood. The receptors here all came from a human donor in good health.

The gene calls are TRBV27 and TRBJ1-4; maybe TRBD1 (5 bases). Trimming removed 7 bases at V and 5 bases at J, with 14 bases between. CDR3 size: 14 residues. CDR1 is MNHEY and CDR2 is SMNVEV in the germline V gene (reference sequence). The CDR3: CASKIGASNEKLFF. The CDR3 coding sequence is TGTGCCAGCAAAATAGGGGCTTCGAATGAAAAACTGTTTTTT.

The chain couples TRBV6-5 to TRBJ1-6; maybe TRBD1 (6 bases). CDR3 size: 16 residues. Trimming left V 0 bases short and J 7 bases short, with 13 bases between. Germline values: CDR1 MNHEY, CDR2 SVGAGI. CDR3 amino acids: CASSYSGGRGNSPLHF. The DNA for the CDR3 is TGTGCCAGCAGTTACTCCGGGGGAAGGGGGAATTCACCCCTCCACTTT.

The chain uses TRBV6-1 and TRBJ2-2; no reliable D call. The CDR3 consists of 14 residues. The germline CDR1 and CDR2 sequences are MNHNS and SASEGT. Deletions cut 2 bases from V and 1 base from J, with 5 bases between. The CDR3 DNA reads TGTGCCAGCAGTGAAAACGTGAACACCGGGGAGCTGTTTTTT. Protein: CASSENVNTGELFF.

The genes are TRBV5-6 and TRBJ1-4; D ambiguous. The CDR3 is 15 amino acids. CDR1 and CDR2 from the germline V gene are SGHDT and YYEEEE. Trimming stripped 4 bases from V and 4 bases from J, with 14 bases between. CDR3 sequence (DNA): TGTGCCAGCAGCCAGAAGTCAGTTCTTAATGAAAAACTGTTTTTT. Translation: CASSQKSVLNEKLFF.

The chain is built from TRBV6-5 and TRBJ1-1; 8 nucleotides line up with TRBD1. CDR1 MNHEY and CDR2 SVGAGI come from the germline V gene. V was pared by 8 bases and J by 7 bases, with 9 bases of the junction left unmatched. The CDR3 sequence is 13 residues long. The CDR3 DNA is TGTGCCAGCCGAGACAGGGGAGGAATTGAAGCTTTCTTT. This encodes CASRDRGGIEAFF.

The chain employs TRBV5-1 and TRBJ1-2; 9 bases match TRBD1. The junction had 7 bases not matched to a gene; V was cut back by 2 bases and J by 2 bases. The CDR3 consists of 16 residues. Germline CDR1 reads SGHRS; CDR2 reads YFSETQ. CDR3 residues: CASSFGDGQGNYGYTF. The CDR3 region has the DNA TGCGCCAGCAGCTTTGGAGATGGACAGGGGAACTATGGCTACACCTTC. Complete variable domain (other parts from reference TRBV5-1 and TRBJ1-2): KAGVTQTPRYLIKTRGQQVTLSCSPISGHRSVSWYQQTPGQGLQFLFEYFSETQRNKGNFPGRFSGRQFSNSRSEMNVSTLELGDSALYLCASSFGDGQGNYGYTFGSGTRLTVV.

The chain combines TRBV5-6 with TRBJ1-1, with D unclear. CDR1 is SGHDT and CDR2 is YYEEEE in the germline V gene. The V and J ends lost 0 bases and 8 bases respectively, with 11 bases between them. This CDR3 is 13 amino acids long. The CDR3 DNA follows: TGTGCCAGCAGCTTGGGGCCGTTCGGGGAAGCTTTCTTT. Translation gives CASSLGPFGEAFF.

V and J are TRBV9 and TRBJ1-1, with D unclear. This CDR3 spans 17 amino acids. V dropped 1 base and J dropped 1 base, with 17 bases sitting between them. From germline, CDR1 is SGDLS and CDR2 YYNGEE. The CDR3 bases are TGTGCCAGCAGCGTATACCTAGGGTCTCCCACGAACACTGAAGCTTTCTTT. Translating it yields CASSVYLGSPTNTEAFF. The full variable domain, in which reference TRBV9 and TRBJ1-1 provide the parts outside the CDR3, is DSGVTQTPKHLITATGQRVTLRCSPRSGDLSVYWYQQSLDQGLQFLIQYYNGEERAKGNILERFSAQQFPDLHSELNLSSLELGDSALYFCASSVYLGSPTNTEAFFGQGTRLTVV.

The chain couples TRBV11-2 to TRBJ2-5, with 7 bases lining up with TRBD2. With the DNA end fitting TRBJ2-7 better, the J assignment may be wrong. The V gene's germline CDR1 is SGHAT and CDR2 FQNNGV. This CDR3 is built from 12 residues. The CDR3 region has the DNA TGTGCCAGCAGCTCGGGGGGTAACGAGCAGTACTTC. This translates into CASSSGGNEQYF.

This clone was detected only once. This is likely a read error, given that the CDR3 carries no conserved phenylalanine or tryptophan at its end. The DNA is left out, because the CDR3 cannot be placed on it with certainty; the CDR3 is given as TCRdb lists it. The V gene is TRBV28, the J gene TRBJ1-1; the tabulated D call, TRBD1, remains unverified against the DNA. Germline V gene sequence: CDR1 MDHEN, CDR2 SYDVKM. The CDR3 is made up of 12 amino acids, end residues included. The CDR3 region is CASSPPGQGLSP.

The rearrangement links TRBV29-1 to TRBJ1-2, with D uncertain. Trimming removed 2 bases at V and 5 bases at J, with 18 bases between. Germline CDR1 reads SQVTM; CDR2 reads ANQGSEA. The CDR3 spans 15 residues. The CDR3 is CSVENRPVTSYGYTF. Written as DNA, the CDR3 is TGCAGCGTTGAAAATAGGCCAGTTACCTCTTATGGCTACACCTTC.

This CDR3 reads CASSRAGTRAYEQYF. Here the CDR3 DNA reads TGTGCCAGTAGCCGGGCCGGGACTAGGGCCTACGAGCAGTACTTC. This chain joins TRBV19 and TRBJ2-7, with 8 bases that match TRBD2. The CDR3 consists of 15 residues. V trimming: 6 bases; J trimming: 2 bases; junction bases outside the gene matches: 9. Germline V gene lookup returns CDR1 LNHDA and CDR2 SQIVND (reference sequence).

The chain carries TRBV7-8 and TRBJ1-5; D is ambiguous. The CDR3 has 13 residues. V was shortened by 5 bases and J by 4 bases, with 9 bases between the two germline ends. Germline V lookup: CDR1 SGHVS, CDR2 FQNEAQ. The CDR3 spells CASSPTGNQPQHF. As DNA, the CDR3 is TGTGCCAGCAGCCCGACTGGGAATCAGCCCCAGCATTTT.

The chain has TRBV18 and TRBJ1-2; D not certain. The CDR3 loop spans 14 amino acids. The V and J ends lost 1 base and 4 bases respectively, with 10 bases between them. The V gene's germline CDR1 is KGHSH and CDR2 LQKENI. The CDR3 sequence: CASSPRAEVYGYTF. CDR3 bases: TGTGCCAGCTCACCACGGGCGGAAGTCTATGGCTACACCTTC.

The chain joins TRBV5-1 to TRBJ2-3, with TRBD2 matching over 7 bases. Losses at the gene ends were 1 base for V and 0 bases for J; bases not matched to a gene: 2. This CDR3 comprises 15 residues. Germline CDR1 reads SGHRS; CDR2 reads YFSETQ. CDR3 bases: TGCGCCAGCAGCTTGAGACTAGCTAGCACAGATACGCAGTATTTT. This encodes CASSLRLASTDTQYF.

In DNA form, the CDR3 reads TGTGCCAGCAGTTTACAGGGGGCGCGAACTGAAGCTTTCTTT. Its translation is CASSLQGARTEAFF. This chain links TRBV6-5 with TRBJ1-1, with 9 positions matching TRBD1. The CDR3 covers 14 residues. The junction had 5 bases not matched to a gene; V was cut back by 4 bases and J by 5 bases. In germline, CDR1 is MNHEY, CDR2 SVGAGI.

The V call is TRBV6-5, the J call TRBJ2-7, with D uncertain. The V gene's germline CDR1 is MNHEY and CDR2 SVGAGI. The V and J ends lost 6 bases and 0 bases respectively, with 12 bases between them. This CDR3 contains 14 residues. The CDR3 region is CASSPRYSSYEQYF. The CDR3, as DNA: TGTGCCAGCAGCCCAAGATATAGCTCCTACGAGCAGTACTTC.

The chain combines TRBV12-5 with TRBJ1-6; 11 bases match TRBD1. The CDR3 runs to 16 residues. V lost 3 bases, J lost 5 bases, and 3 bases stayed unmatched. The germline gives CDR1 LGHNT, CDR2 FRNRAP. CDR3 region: CASGFWTGGDNSPLHF. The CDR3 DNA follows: TGTGCTAGTGGTTTCTGGACAGGGGGCGATAATTCACCCCTCCACTTT.

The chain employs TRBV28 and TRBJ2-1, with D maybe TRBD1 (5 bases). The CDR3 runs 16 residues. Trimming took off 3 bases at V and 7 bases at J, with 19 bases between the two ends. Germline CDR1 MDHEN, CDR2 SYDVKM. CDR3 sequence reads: CASSFDQGPIGNEQFF. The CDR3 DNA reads TGTGCCAGCAGTTTTGATCAGGGCCCAATCGGGAATGAGCAGTTCTTC.

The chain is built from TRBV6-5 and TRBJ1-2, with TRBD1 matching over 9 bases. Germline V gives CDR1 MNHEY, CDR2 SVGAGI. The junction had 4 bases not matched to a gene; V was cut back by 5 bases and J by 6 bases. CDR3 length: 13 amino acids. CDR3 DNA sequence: TGTGCCAGCAGTCGGACAGGGGAGGATGGCTACACCTTC. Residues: CASSRTGEDGYTF.

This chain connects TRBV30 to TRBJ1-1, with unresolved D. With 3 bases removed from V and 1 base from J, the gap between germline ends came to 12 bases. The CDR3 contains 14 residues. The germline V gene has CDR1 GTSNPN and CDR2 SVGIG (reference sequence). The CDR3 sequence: CAWSVHPRNTEAFF. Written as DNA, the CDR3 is TGTGCCTGGAGCGTACATCCAAGGAACACTGAAGCTTTCTTT.

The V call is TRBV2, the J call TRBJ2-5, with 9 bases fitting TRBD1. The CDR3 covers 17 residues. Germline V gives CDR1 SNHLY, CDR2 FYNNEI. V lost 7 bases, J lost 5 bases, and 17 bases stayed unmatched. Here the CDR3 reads CASTSLRQGEWWETQYF. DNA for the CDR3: TGTGCCAGCACCTCCCTCCGACAGGGGGAATGGTGGGAGACCCAGTACTTC.

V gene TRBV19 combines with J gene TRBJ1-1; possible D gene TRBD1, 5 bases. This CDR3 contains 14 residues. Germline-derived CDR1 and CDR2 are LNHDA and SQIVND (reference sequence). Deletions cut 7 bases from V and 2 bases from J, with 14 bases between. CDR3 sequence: CASTSRQGNTEAFF. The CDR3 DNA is TGTGCCAGTACCTCAAGGCAGGGAAACACTGAAGCTTTCTTT.

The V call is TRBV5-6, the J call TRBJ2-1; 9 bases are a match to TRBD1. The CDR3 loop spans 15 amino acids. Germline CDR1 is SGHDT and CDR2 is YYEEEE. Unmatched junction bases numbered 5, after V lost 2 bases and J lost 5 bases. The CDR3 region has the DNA TGTGCCAGCAGCTTTGGGACAGGGTCCCACAATGAGCAGTTCTTC. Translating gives CASSFGTGSHNEQFF.

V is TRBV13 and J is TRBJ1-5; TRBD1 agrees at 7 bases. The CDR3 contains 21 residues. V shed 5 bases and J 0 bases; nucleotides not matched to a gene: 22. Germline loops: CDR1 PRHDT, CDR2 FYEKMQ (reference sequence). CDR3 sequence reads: CASSPMRGQKLFTDSNQPQHF. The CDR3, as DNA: TGTGCCAGCAGCCCGATGAGGGGGCAGAAGTTATTTACCGATAGCAATCAGCCCCAGCATTTT.